The TCR beta chain under discussion was sequenced for a study of T cells in Graves' hyperthyroidism and ophthalmopathy. The V end was cut by 3 bases, the J end by 0 bases, with 11 bases between. In germline, CDR1 is KGHSH, CDR2 LQKENI. The CDR3 consists of 15 residues. Amplification of TCR beta CDR3 regions used RNA as the template. The HTBI primer set was used in a first-round RT-PCR of the TCR CDR3. MiXCR was run by TCRdb on the multiplex PCR reads, yielding one entry per CDR3 protein. The sample has over 650,000 distinct CDR3 sequences; about 17% are singletons. General study findings and limits: The blood repertoire included most of the expanded thyroid clonotypes above 0.001.

Worth noting for this clonotype: Its antigen is as yet unknown.

Over 18 months, lack of ophthalmopathy progression marked Graves' hyperthyroidism as stable. Orbital computed tomography and thyroid ultrasound, together with serum TRAb and thyroxine and clinical symptoms, were used for diagnoses. The PBMCs studied were ones that came from about 10 ml fresh peripheral blood. Source material: blood. The chain couples TRBV18 to TRBJ2-5; D might be TRBD2 (6 bases). The TCR comes from a man aged 18 to 30 with Graves' hyperthyroidism. CDR3 nucleotides: TGTGCCAGCTCACCTCCCGCGGGGTACCAAGAGACCCAGTACTTC. This translates into CASSPPAGYQETQYF.